This entry lists 14 T cell receptor beta chains sequenced from one sample in a study of response to subunit inactivated influenza vaccine. From the RT-PCR reads, TCRdb called clonotypes with MiXCR, one entry per CDR3 protein. Of 650,000 to 800,000 distinct CDR3 sequences listed, around a sixth are singletons. The sample in question was PBMCs from blood, obtained less than 6 days after vaccination. The receptors derive from a man over 45 who received an inactivated influenza vaccine.

The chain links TRBV7-9 to TRBJ2-1; maybe TRBD1 (5 bases). Germline-derived CDR1 and CDR2 are SEHNR and FQNEAQ (reference sequence). The CDR3 is 13 residues long. V was trimmed by 5 bases and J by 9 bases, leaving 14 bases between them. CDR3: CASSPGRVVEQFF. CDR3 nucleotide sequence: TGTGCCAGCAGCCCAGGCAGGGTCGTTGAGCAGTTCTTC.

The sample holds a few counts of this clonotype. V is TRBV6-2 or TRBV6-3 and J is TRBJ1-6; D uncertain. The CDR3 contains 15 residues. CDR1 and CDR2 from the germline V gene are MNHEY and SVGEGT. The V gene lost 5 bases and the J gene lost 10 bases, with 18 bases spanning the gap. Written as DNA, the CDR3 is TGTGCCAGCAGTGGATACCAAGCCGCGGTATCACCCCTCCACTTT. It yields the protein CASSGYQAAVSPLHF.

This clonotype has more than one count but fewer than ten. CDR3 in DNA: TGCAGTGCCAGCAAAACCGGGAGAGATACCGGGGAGCTGTTTTTT. Amino acids: CSASKTGRDTGELFF. The chain joins TRBV20-1 to TRBJ2-2; a possible D gene is TRBD2 (6 bases). Germline CDR1 and CDR2: DFQATT and SNEGSKA (reference sequence). The CDR3 has 15 residues. V was trimmed by 6 bases and J by 5 bases, leaving 19 bases between them.

The genes are TRBV12-5 and TRBJ2-1; D unresolved. The CDR3 contains 12 residues. The V and J ends lost 4 bases and 5 bases respectively, with 6 bases between them. Germline CDR1 LGHNT, CDR2 FRNRAP. The CDR3 sequence: CASGSLNNEQFF. The DNA of the CDR3 is TGTGCTAGTGGTTCACTTAACAATGAGCAGTTCTTC.

J is TRBJ2-5 and V is TRBV5-6, with 8 bases fitting TRBD1. The CDR3 length is 12 residues. The germline V gene has CDR1 SGHDT and CDR2 YYEEEE. Germline trimming cut 0 bases from V and 13 bases from J; bases unmatched to any gene: 5. The CDR3 reads CASSLAQGVMYF. DNA of the CDR3: TGTGCCAGCAGCTTGGCACAGGGGGTTATGTACTTC. The whole variable domain, filled in from reference TRBV5-6 and TRBJ2-5, reads DAGVTQSPTHLIKTRGQQVTLRCSPKSGHDTVSWYQQALGQGPQFIFQYYEEEERQRGNFPDRFSGHQFPNYSSELNVNALLLGDSALYLCASSLAQGVMYFGPGTRLLVL.

Only a few counts were recorded for this clonotype. The rearrangement uses TRBV28 and TRBJ2-7, with 8 bases aligning to TRBD1. Germline CDR1 MDHEN, CDR2 SYDVKM. This CDR3 comprises 15 residues. J lost 3 bases, V lost 5 bases, and 9 bases had no gene match. CDR3 coding DNA: TGTGCCAGCAGTCCCGTGACAGGGGCCGACTACGAGCAGTACTTC. Its translation is CASSPVTGADYEQYF.

V and J are TRBV5-1 and TRBJ2-1; D is uncertain. CDR1 is SGHRS, CDR2 YFSETQ, per germline. The CDR3 is 14 amino acids. V lost 1 base to trimming and J lost 2 bases, with 7 bases between them. CDR3: CASSLQPPYNEQFF. The CDR3 DNA reads TGCGCCAGCAGCTTGCAGCCCCCCTACAATGAGCAGTTCTTC.

The table lists this clonotype with a few counts. The chain employs TRBV6-1 and TRBJ1-2, with 9 bases lining up with TRBD1. The CDR3 is 13 amino acids. Looked up from germline, CDR1 is MNHNS and CDR2 is SASEGT. Losses at the gene ends were 8 bases for V and 3 bases for J; bases not matched to a gene: 4. CDR3 coding DNA: TGTGCCAGCTGCCGGGACAGGGACTATGGCTACACCTTC. Amino acid sequence: CASCRDRDYGYTF.

V gene TRBV20-1 combines with J gene TRBJ2-3, with 9 bases matching TRBD2. The CDR3 is 15 amino acids. Germline values: CDR1 DFQATT, CDR2 SNEGSKA (reference sequence). The trim removed 3 bases at V and 3 bases at J, leaving 7 bases unmatched. This chain's CDR3 is CSASAPGLATDTQYF. The CDR3 DNA follows: TGCAGTGCTAGCGCACCGGGACTAGCTACAGATACGCAGTATTTT.

The chain carries TRBV20-1 and TRBJ1-5, with 7 nucleotides matching TRBD1. The CDR3 spans 17 residues. V shed 6 bases and J 4 bases; nucleotides not matched to a gene: 18. Per germline, CDR1 DFQATT and CDR2 SNEGSKA (reference sequence). Written as DNA, the CDR3 is TGCAGTGCAATATCTTCAGGGACAGCCCGGGATAATCAGCCCCAGCATTTT. Translating it yields CSAISSGTARDNQPQHF.

V is TRBV20-1 and J is TRBJ2-1; a possible D gene is TRBD2 (5 bases). The germline V gene has CDR1 DFQATT and CDR2 SNEGSKA (reference sequence). The CDR3 covers 12 residues. Trimming left V 2 bases short and J 9 bases short, with 11 bases between. The CDR3 region is CSARTTRTEQFF. The CDR3 DNA reads TGCAGTGCTAGAACTACTAGAACTGAGCAGTTCTTC.

There are a few counts of this clonotype. The chain has TRBV15 and TRBJ2-3; maybe TRBD1 (6 bases). Germline lookup yields CDR1 LNHNV and CDR2 YYDKDF (reference sequence). Trimming removed 0 bases from V and 1 base from J, with 8 bases in between. This CDR3 comprises 15 residues. The CDR3 DNA reads TGTGCCACCAGCAGAGATCCAGGGGGCACAGATACGCAGTATTTT. Protein product: CATSRDPGGTDTQYF.

This clonotype was seen repeatedly, ten times or more. V usage is TRBV7-8 and J usage is TRBJ2-7; 9 nucleotides line up with TRBD1. This CDR3 is 14 amino acids long. The V and J ends lost 5 bases and 5 bases, in that order; junction bases with no gene match: 7. Germline V gene lookup returns CDR1 SGHVS and CDR2 FQNEAQ. The CDR3 bases are TGTGCCAGCAGCCGATCGGGACAGGGAAACGAGCAGTACTTC. It encodes CASSRSGQGNEQYF.

The chain combines TRBV4-2 with TRBJ1-2; the D is unclear. CDR3 length: 15 amino acids. Germline-derived CDR1 and CDR2 are LGHNA and YNFKEQ. V lost 0 bases to trimming and J lost 4 bases, with 12 bases between them. The CDR3 DNA sequence: TGTGCCAGCAGCCAAGAAGTCATTTCGGGCTATGGCTACACCTTC. Protein: CASSQEVISGYGYTF.